This TCR beta chain was profiled in a study of blood T cell repertoires in COVID-19 (dated by TCRdb to about 2020). Study-wide context: Samples covering the acute and convalescent phases of COVID-19 were provided by collaborators in the United States, Italy and Spain. Samples were obtained from the ongoing ImmuneRACE study (first 160 participants) and from some 1,300 subjects provided by 6 global collaborators. The dataset comprised deeply sampled blood TCRbeta repertoires from subjects exposed to, actively infected with, or recovered from COVID-19. Where available, HLA class I and class II types were obtained from metadata supplied by the sample provider rather than from assay-based typing. The material from the prospective study consisted of cDNA or gDNA derived from T cells, B-cell-depleted T cells, or PBMCs. A freely available public database, intended as a resource for researchers studying the immune response to SARS-CoV-2, is where the repertoires were released. Sample metadata almost always included a de-identified subject ID, COVID-19 status, age in years and sex.

TCRbeta CDR3 regions were amplified from genomic DNA using the immunoSEQ Assay, a bias-controlled multiplex PCR. The authors' pipeline ran thus. Within the assay, amplification of reference gene primers was used to estimate how many nucleated cells each sample contained. Sequence reads were collapsed and filtered to measure the absolute abundance of every unique TCRbeta CDR3 rearrangement. For each sample, productive Simpson clonality was calculated as the square root of Simpson's diversity index across productive rearrangements. In TCRdb, the immuneACCESS table is reduced to in-frame sequences with V and J assigned. These tables do not hold every clone; where another copy was compared, an unresolved V gene accounts for under half, and the others remain unexplained. V, J and clone size are those of that table, while D and trimming were read from the DNA. For this sample there are roughly 120,000 clones; roughly 80% appear just once. The ten largest make up 9.5% to 13% of the sample.

Study-wide findings and limitations: How much clinical and demographic metadata was included differed by source and by participant, and the metadata was provided uncurated.

To note about this clone: This receptor's antigen is unknown. Base qualities were left out, and no much larger clone turns up one base away.

Trimming costs V 1 base and J 7 bases, and their ends lie 10 bases apart. CDR3 length: 13 amino acids, cysteine to phenylalanine. Of the read, only the CDR3 DNA is kept; its 39 bases are in frame from base 1. CDR1 and CDR2 (MNHNS, SASEGT) derive from the germline V gene. Each collaborating institution followed its own protocols to collect whole blood in K2EDTA tubes. For TCRbeta analysis, collaborator samples were shipped as frozen whole blood, as isolated PBMCs, or as DNA extracted from either sample type. This receptor chain uses TRBV6-1 and TRBJ1-2; no D gene is confidently identified. Sequencing was carried out using peripheral blood. The source of this sequence is a human donor in a cohort sampled during active COVID-19. The CDR3 region: CASSEGGLRGYTF. The DNA sequence follows: TGTGCCAGCAGTGAAGGAGGGTTACGTGGCTACACCTTC.